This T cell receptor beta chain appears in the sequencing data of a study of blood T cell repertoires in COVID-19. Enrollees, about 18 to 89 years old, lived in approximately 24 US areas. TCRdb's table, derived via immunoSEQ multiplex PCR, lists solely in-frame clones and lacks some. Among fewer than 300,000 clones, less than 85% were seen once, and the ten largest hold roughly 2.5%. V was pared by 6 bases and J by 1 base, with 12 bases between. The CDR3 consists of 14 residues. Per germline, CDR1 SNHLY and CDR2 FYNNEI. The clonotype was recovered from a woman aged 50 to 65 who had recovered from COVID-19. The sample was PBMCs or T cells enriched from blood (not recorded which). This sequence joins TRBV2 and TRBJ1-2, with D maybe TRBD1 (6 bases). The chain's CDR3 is CASRKQGNNYGYTF. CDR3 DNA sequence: TGTGCCAGCAGAAAGCAGGGGAATAACTATGGCTACACCTTC. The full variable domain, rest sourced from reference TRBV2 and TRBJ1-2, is EPEVTQTPSHQVTQMGQEVILRCVPISNHLYFYWYRQILGQKVEFLVSFYNNEISEKSEIFDDQFSVERPDGSNFTLKIRSTKLEDSAMYFCASRKQGNNYGYTFGSGTRLTVV.